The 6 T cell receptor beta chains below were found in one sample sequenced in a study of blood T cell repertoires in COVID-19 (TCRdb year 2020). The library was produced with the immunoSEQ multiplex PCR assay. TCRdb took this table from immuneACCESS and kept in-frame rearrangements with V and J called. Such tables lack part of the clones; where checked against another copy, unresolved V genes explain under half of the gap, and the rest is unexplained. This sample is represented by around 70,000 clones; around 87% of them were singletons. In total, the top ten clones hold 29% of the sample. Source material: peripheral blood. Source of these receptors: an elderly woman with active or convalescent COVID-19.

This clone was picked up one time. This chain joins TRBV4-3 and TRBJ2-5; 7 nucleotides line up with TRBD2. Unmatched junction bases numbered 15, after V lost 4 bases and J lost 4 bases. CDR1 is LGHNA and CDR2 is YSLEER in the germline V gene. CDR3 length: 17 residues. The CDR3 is CASSRNGGRVLGETQYF. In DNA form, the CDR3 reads TGCGCCAGCAGCCGCAATGGGGGGAGGGTCTTGGGAGAGACCCAGTACTTC.

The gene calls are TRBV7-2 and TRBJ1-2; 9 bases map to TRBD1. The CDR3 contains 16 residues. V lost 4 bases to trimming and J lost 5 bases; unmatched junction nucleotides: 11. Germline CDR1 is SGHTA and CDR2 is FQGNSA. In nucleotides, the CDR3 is TGTGCCAGCAGCTCCGACCAGGGCGGGACAGGGTATGGCTACACCTTC. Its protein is CASSSDQGGTGYGYTF.

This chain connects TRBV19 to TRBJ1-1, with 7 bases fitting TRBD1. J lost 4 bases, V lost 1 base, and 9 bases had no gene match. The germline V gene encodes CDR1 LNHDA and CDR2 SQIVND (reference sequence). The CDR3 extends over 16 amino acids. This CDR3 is CASSIGVAGGGTEAFF. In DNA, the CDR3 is TGTGCCAGTAGTATAGGTGTGGCAGGGGGTGGCACTGAAGCTTTCTTT.

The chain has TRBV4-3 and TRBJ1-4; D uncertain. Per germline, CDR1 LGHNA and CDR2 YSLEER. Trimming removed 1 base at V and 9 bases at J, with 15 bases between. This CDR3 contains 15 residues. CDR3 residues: CASSQGVGQAKKLFF. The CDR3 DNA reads TGCGCCAGCAGCCAAGGAGTTGGGCAGGCTAAAAAACTGTTTTTT.

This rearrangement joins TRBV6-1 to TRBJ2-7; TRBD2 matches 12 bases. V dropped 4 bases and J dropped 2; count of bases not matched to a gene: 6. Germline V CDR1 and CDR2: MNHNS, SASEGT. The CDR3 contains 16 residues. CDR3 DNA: TGTGCCAGCAGTGGAGAACTAGCGGGGGGCGCCTACGAGCAGTACTTC. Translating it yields CASSGELAGGAYEQYF.

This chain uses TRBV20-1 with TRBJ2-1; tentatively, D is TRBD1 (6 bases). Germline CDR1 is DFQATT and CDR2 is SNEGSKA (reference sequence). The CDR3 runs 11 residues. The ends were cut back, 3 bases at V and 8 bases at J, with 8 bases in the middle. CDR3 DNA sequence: TGCAGTGCTAGGGGGGCCTATGAGCAGTTCTTC. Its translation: CSARGAYEQFF.